Listed below are T cell receptor beta chains from one sample, sequenced in a study of cytomegalovirus exposure and HLA in healthy donors. Using immunoSEQ multiplex PCR, the repertoire was profiled, and TCRdb retains in-frame clones only, with some absent. The table lists 200,000 to 300,000 clones, roughly 80% of them singletons, with around 5.4% in the top ten. Sequencing input: PBMCs. Receptors were obtained from a woman in her 40s in good health and CMV-seropositive. Each CDR3 is given with its conserved first and last residue. Fields, in order: clone size, J gene, D gene, V gene, CDR3 length, CDR3 protein, CDR3 DNA. D genes are given only for firm matches. Clone size, where shown, is once, few, many, or a class for clones that have expanded.

NA,TRBJ1-1,TRBD1,TRBV7-9,17,CSSAFSSGARGRTEAFF,TGTTCCAGCGCGTTTTCCTCGGGGGCCAGGGGGCGGACTGAAGCTTTCTTT
NA,TRBJ2-5,TRBD1,TRBV7-7,15,CASSFIGQGGETQYF,TGTGCTAGCAGCTTCATAGGACAGGGAGGAGAGACCCAGTACTTC
once,TRBJ1-6,NA,TRBV5-8,17,CASSVGQPSSYNSPLHF,TGTGCCAGCAGCGTGGGACAACCGAGCTCCTATAATTCACCCCTCCACTTT
NA,TRBJ1-4,NA,TRBV7-9,12,CASSRDSGKLFF,TGTGCCAGCAGCCGTGACTCGGGAAAACTGTTTTTT
NA,TRBJ2-2,TRBD1,TRBV7-6,15,CASRASGQGNGELFF,TGTGCCAGCAGGGCCTCGGGACAGGGGAACGGGGAGCTGTTTTTT
NA,TRBJ2-7,NA,TRBV27,13,CASSLTSTYEQYF,TGTGCCAGCAGTCTCACTAGCACTTACGAGCAGTACTTC
NA,TRBJ2-3,NA,TRBV11-3,14,CASSQDRITDTQYF,TGTGCCAGCAGCCAAGACAGGATCACAGATACGCAGTATTTT
few,TRBJ2-1,NA,TRBV4-1,16,CASSLSRDSSDNEQFF,TGCGCCAGCAGCCTTTCCCGGGACTCCTCTGACAATGAGCAGTTCTTC
few,TRBJ1-2,TRBD1,TRBV7-8,11,CASNEGAILVF,TGTGCCAGCAACGAGGGGGCGATTTTGGTGTTC
NA,TRBJ2-5,TRBD1,TRBV10-1,16,CASSEAGTGGRETQYF,TGCGCCAGCAGTGAGGCCGGGACAGGGGGCCGGGAGACCCAGTACTTC
NA,TRBJ2-1,TRBD2,TRBV9,19,CASSVSVRGGKISYNEQFF,TGTGCCAGCAGCGTATCCGTTCGGGGGGGTAAAATCTCCTACAATGAGCAGTTCTTC
NA,TRBJ2-1,TRBD2,TRBV6-1,18,CASSGPGLAGPRSNEQFF,TGTGCCAGCAGTGGCCCGGGACTAGCGGGTCCTCGAAGTAATGAGCAGTTCTTC
NA,TRBJ2-2,NA,TRBV7-9,12,CASSFHPGELFF,TGTGCCAGCAGCTTTCATCCCGGGGAGCTGTTTTTT
NA,TRBJ1-2,TRBD1,TRBV15,16,CATSRRLGQGNGGYTF,TGTGCCACCAGCAGGCGCCTGGGACAGGGCAATGGCGGCTACACCTTC
few,TRBJ1-6,TRBD1,TRBV7-2,15,CASSLSQGARSPLHF,TGTGCCAGCAGCTTGAGCCAGGGGGCAAGGTCACCCCTCCACTTT
NA,TRBJ2-3,TRBD1,TRBV13,15,CASSPDGQGADTQYF,TGTGCCAGCAGCCCGGACGGACAGGGCGCAGATACGCAGTATTTT
NA,TRBJ1-1,NA,TRBV4-1,15,CASTTGGMRNTEAFF,TGCGCCAGCACGACCGGGGGGATGCGGAACACTGAAGCTTTCTTT
NA,TRBJ2-5,TRBD2,TRBV5-4,15,CASRLSGGVQETQYF,TGTGCCAGCAGGTTGAGCGGGGGGGTACAAGAGACCCAGTACTTC
few,TRBJ2-5,NA,TRBV4-2,15,CASSQGPSEQETQYF,TGTGCCAGCAGCCAAGGTCCTAGCGAGCAAGAGACCCAGTACTTC
NA,TRBJ2-3,NA,TRBV7-9,14,CASSQSTGTDTQYF,TGTGCCAGCAGTCAGAGTACCGGGACAGATACGCAGTATTTT
NA,TRBJ1-1,NA,TRBV5-4,13,CASSFWQNTEAFF,TGTGCCAGCAGCTTTTGGCAGAACACTGAAGCTTTCTTT
NA,TRBJ2-3,NA,TRBV5-5,16,CASSLGNSGKTDTQYF,TGTGCCAGCAGCTTGGGAAATTCAGGGAAAACAGATACGCAGTATTTT
NA,TRBJ1-3,NA,TRBV30,14,CAWTRQNSGNTIYF,TGTGCCTGGACGAGGCAGAACTCTGGAAACACCATATATTTT
few,TRBJ2-3,TRBD2,TRBV6-5,13,CASRGAGGDTQYF,TGTGCCAGCAGGGGAGCGGGGGGGGATACGCAGTATTTT
NA,TRBJ2-3,TRBD1,TRBV6-5,13,CASKRQGVDTQYF,TGTGCCAGCAAACGACAGGGGGTGGATACGCAGTATTTT
NA,TRBJ1-4,TRBD1,TRBV29-1,14,CSVATGTAREKLFF,TGCAGCGTCGCCACCGGGACAGCGAGAGAAAAACTGTTTTTT
NA,TRBJ2-5,TRBD2,TRBV2,15,CASSGQRGVWETQYF,TGTGCCAGCAGTGGCCAGCGGGGGGTTTGGGAGACCCAGTACTTC
NA,TRBJ2-5,TRBD1,TRBV30,12,CAWTGGEETQYF,TGTGCCTGGACAGGGGGCGAAGAGACCCAGTACTTC
NA,TRBJ1-1,NA,TRBV4-3,14,CASSQAAGDTEAFF,TGCGCCAGCAGCCAAGCCGCAGGGGACACTGAAGCTTTCTTT
NA,TRBJ2-1,NA,TRBV9,16,CASSYEPRSSYNEQFF,TGTGCCAGCTCATACGAGCCGCGGAGCTCCTACAATGAGCAGTTCTTC
NA,TRBJ1-1,TRBD1,TRBV7-9,16,CASSLIQGESNTEAFF,TGTGCCAGCAGCTTAATACAGGGGGAGAGCAACACTGAAGCTTTCTTT
NA,TRBJ1-1,NA,TRBV6-5,13,CASRYIQNTEAFF,TGTGCCAGCAGATACATACAGAACACTGAAGCTTTCTTT
NA,TRBJ1-6,TRBD1,TRBV6-1,14,CAGSEGTGGSPLHF,TGTGCCGGCAGTGAAGGGACAGGGGGTTCACCCCTCCACTTT
once,TRBJ1-1,NA,TRBV18,15,CASSPGRQANTEAFF,TGTGCCAGCTCACCGGGGAGGCAAGCGAACACTGAAGCTTTCTTT
NA,TRBJ1-1,NA,TRBV7-2,15,CASRFFSGRGTEAFF,TGTGCCAGCAGATTTTTTTCAGGCCGGGGCACTGAAGCTTTCTTT
NA,TRBJ2-3,TRBD1,TRBV5-1,14,CASSLAGGVDTQYF,TGCGCCAGCAGCTTGGCAGGGGGAGTAGATACGCAGTATTTT
NA,TRBJ1-2,TRBD1,TRBV7-9,13,CASFGDRRNGYTF,TGTGCCAGCTTCGGGGACAGGAGGAATGGCTACACCTTC
NA,TRBJ2-5,NA,TRBV27,14,CASSPRAGGETQYF,TGTGCCAGCAGTCCCCGGGCAGGAGGAGAGACCCAGTACTTC
NA,TRBJ2-1,NA,TRBV10-1,13,CASSPDSYNEQFF,TGCGCCAGCAGTCCGGACAGCTACAATGAGCAGTTCTTC
NA,TRBJ2-5,TRBD1,TRBV7-7,14,CASSLRQGRETQYF,TGTGCTAGCAGCTTACGACAGGGACGAGAGACCCAGTACTTC
NA,TRBJ2-7,NA,TRBV27,15,CASSLDGVGGYEQYF,TGTGCCAGCAGTTTGGACGGAGTAGGGGGATACGAGCAGTACTTC
NA,TRBJ2-1,NA,TRBV7-3,13,CASSLRRNNEQFF,TGTGCCAGCAGCTTACGCAGAAACAATGAGCAGTTCTTC
NA,TRBJ1-1,NA,TRBV7-9,12,CASSLGGGEAFF,TGTGCCAGCAGCTTAGGGGGGGGTGAAGCTTTCTTT
NA,TRBJ2-2,NA,TRBV30,13,CAWGLLSTGELFF,TGTGCCTGGGGACTATTGTCCACCGGGGAGCTGTTTTTT
NA,TRBJ1-1,NA,TRBV6-5,15,CASSNWGLMNTEAFF,TGTGCCAGCAGTAATTGGGGGCTTATGAACACTGAAGCTTTCTTT
NA,TRBJ2-2,NA,TRBV4-2,15,CASSQVETSSGELFF,TGTGCCAGCAGCCAAGTGGAGACTTCCTCCGGGGAGCTGTTTTTT
once,TRBJ2-7,NA,TRBV7-9,12,CASSRPGYEQYF,TGTGCCAGCAGCAGACCAGGGTACGAGCAGTACTTC
NA,TRBJ2-2,NA,TRBV4-1,16,CASSLAGGRFTGELFF,TGCGCCAGCAGCCTAGCCGGGGGGCGCTTTACCGGGGAGCTGTTTTTT
NA,TRBJ1-2,TRBD1,TRBV7-2,14,CASSPGTGDYGYTF,TGTGCCAGCAGCCCCGGGACAGGGGACTATGGCTACACCTTC
NA,TRBJ1-5,NA,TRBV19,16,CASSIARGQGNQPQHF,TGTGCCAGTAGTATTGCCAGGGGCCAAGGCAATCAGCCCCAGCATTTT
NA,TRBJ1-1,NA,TRBV6-5,14,CASTIQGGLTEAFF,TGTGCCAGCACGATCCAGGGAGGGTTGACTGAAGCTTTCTTT
once,TRBJ2-7,TRBD1,TRBV30,13,CACSGQGFGEQYF,TGTGCCTGTTCCGGACAGGGCTTCGGGGAGCAGTACTTC
NA,TRBJ2-3,TRBD2,TRBV4-1,15,CASSPGGVGTDTQYF,TGCGCCAGCAGCCCCGGGGGGGTAGGGACAGATACGCAGTATTTT